The sequence of this T cell receptor (beta chain) was determined in a study of somatic mutations in cytotoxic T cells in rheumatoid arthritis. Profiled with immunoSEQ multiplex PCR; TCRdb holds only in-frame clones, not every one. The sample yields 13,000 to 15,000 clones, more than 60% seen once. The sequenced material came from CD8+ T cells sorted from blood. This receptor was obtained from an adult with rheumatoid arthritis.

The DNA for the CDR3 is TGTGCCAGCAGCGGAGGGACATTGGGGAATGAGCAGTTCTTC. Encoded protein: CASSGGTLGNEQFF. The rearrangement links TRBV9 to TRBJ2-1, with a tentative D call TRBD1 (6 bases). The CDR3 extends over 14 amino acids. Trimming pared 3 bases from V and 7 bases from J, leaving 14 bases between. Germline V gene lookup returns CDR1 SGDLS and CDR2 YYNGEE.